The rows below give T cell receptor beta chains drawn from one sample of a study of cytomegalovirus exposure and HLA in healthy donors. The method was immunoSEQ multiplex PCR; TCRdb's version includes in-frame clones alone and lacks a portion of them. The sample lists about 280,000 clones, roughly 89% occurring once. The material sequenced was PBMCs. These receptors came from a woman under 30 in good health and CMV-seronegative. CDR3s include the opening cysteine and the closing phenylalanine or tryptophan. D genes are given only for firm matches. The listing skips clone size in some rows; elsewhere it reads once, few, many or a size class.

size | D | J | length | V | CDR3 | DNA
once | - | TRBJ1-5 | 16 | TRBV6-1 | CASSATGGPNNQPQHF | TGTGCCAGCAGTGCGACTGGGGGCCCCAATAATCAGCCCCAGCATTTT
once | - | TRBJ1-4 | 13 | TRBV9 | CASSTGRGEKLFF | TGTGCCAGCAGCACAGGACGCGGCGAAAAACTGTTTTTT
- | - | TRBJ1-6 | 16 | TRBV5-4 | CASSLVLGDLALPLHF | TGTGCCAGCAGCTTGGTTCTGGGAGACTTAGCCCTCCCCCTCCACTTT
- | - | TRBJ2-7 | 14 | TRBV10-2 | CASSRQTLSYEQYF | TGCGCCAGCAGTAGACAGACGCTCTCCTACGAGCAGTACTTC
- | - | TRBJ2-7 | 15 | TRBV13 | CASSSLGTNNYEQYF | TGTGCCAGCAGCTCCCTTGGGACAAACAACTACGAGCAGTACTTC
- | TRBD2 | TRBJ2-3 | 16 | TRBV18 | CASSSLSGVSTDTQYF | TGTGCCAGCTCATCCCTTAGCGGGGTTAGCACAGATACGCAGTATTTT
- | TRBD1 | TRBJ1-2 | 13 | TRBV7-7 | CASSPWTGDGYTF | TGTGCCAGCAGCCCATGGACAGGGGATGGCTACACCTTC
- | - | TRBJ2-3 | 13 | TRBV12-2 | CAGGSPGSDTQYF | TGTGCAGGAGGCAGCCCTGGATCAGATACGCAGTATTTT
- | TRBD2 | TRBJ2-7 | 17 | TRBV7-9 | CPSSPSSTSGGVYEQYF | TGTCCCAGCAGCCCCTCTTCGACTAGCGGGGGGGTCTACGAGCAGTACTTC
- | - | TRBJ2-7 | 16 | TRBV10-3 | CAISESGGLLSYEQYF | TGTGCCATCAGTGAGTCGGGGGGACTCTTATCCTACGAGCAGTACTTC
once | TRBD1 | TRBJ1-1 | 15 | TRBV18 | CASSPPDRAGTEAFF | TGTGCCAGCTCACCCCCAGACAGGGCTGGCACTGAAGCTTTCTTT
- | TRBD2 | TRBJ2-1 | 15 | TRBV6-6 | CASQLAGGLDNEQFF | TGTGCCAGTCAATTAGCGGGGGGGCTCGACAATGAGCAGTTCTTC
- | TRBD1 | TRBJ1-2 | 14 | TRBV19 | CASSRDRGTYGYTF | TGTGCCAGTAGTAGGGACAGGGGAACCTATGGCTACACCTTC
once | - | TRBJ1-2 | 15 | TRBV13 | CASSLMGGVIYGYTF | TGTGCCAGCAGCTTAATGGGGGGAGTGATCTATGGCTACACCTTC
once | - | TRBJ2-7 | 14 | TRBV11-2 | CASSFGTGAYEQYF | TGTGCCAGCAGCTTCGGGACGGGGGCCTACGAGCAGTACTTC
- | - | TRBJ1-1 | 15 | TRBV7-2 | CATTPKGGLNTEAFF | TGTGCCACCACCCCCAAGGGAGGGCTGAACACTGAAGCTTTCTTT
once | - | TRBJ2-7 | 14 | TRBV5-4 | CASSRDLGTDEQYF | TGTGCCAGCAGCAGGGACTTGGGAACGGATGAGCAGTACTTC
- | TRBD1 | TRBJ1-6 | 14 | TRBV6-5 | CASSLQGVGSPLHF | TGTGCCAGCAGTTTGCAGGGGGTCGGGTCACCCCTCCACTTT
- | - | TRBJ2-3 | 13 | TRBV7-2 | CASSFRLADTQYF | TGTGCCAGCAGCTTCAGACTAGCAGATACGCAGTATTTT
- | - | TRBJ2-7 | 12 | TRBV29-1 | CSVGGDQYEQYF | TGCAGCGTTGGAGGTGACCAATACGAGCAGTACTTC
- | - | TRBJ2-7 | 12 | TRBV6-5 | CASSMGGVGQTF | TGTGCCAGCAGTATGGGAGGAGTTGGGCAGACCTTC
- | - | TRBJ1-6 | 12 | TRBV19 | CASRQINSPLHF | TGTGCCAGTAGACAGATTAATTCCCCCCTCCACTTT
- | - | TRBJ2-3 | 13 | TRBV29-1 | CSVTAASTDTQYF | TGCAGCGTCACTGCGGCTAGCACAGATACGCAGTATTTT
- | - | TRBJ1-2 | 16 | TRBV6-1 | CASSAQVTGANYGYTF | TGTGCCAGCAGTGCCCAGGTTACCGGGGCTAACTATGGCTACACCTTC
- | - | TRBJ1-3 | 21 | TRBV21-1 | CASTRQRLSPGGRLSGNTIYF | TGTGCCAGCACAAGACAGCGTCTCTCCCCAGGGGGGCGTCTCTCTGGAAACACCATATATTTT
- | - | TRBJ2-3 | 17 | TRBV27 | CASSLWSGQGGSDTQYF | TGTGCCAGCAGTTTATGGAGTGGGCAGGGGGGATCAGATACGCAGTATTTT
- | - | TRBJ2-1 | 14 | TRBV6-1 | CASLTGQGFDEQFF | TGTGCCAGCCTAACGGGACAAGGGTTCGATGAGCAGTTCTTC
- | TRBD2 | TRBJ2-3 | 14 | TRBV9 | CASSNTATSGVPYF | TGTGCCAGCAGCAATACCGCGACTAGCGGGGTACCGTATTTT
once | TRBD2 | TRBJ2-1 | 17 | TRBV5-6 | CASSSHGIAGGHNEQFF | TGTGCCAGCAGCTCCCACGGTATAGCGGGGGGGCACAATGAGCAGTTCTTC
- | TRBD1 | TRBJ1-3 | 16 | TRBV2 | CASSDVVPGGGNTIYF | TGTGCCAGCAGTGACGTCGTGCCAGGGGGTGGAAACACCATATATTTT
- | - | TRBJ2-3 | 13 | TRBV4-1 | CASSLPNTDTQYF | TGCGCCAGCAGCCTCCCCAACACAGATACGCAGTATTTT
- | - | TRBJ1-6 | 14 | TRBV5-1 | CASSLEGNNSPLHF | TGCGCCAGCAGCTTGGAGGGGAATAATTCACCCCTCCACTTT
- | TRBD1 | TRBJ1-5 | 19 | TRBV2 | CASSDPRDRWIGDNQPQHF | TGTGCCAGCAGTGATCCCCGGGACAGGTGGATTGGAGACAATCAGCCCCAGCATTTT
- | - | TRBJ2-5 | 13 | TRBV30 | CAWSVAFQETQYF | TGTGCCTGGAGTGTAGCCTTCCAAGAGACCCAGTACTTC
- | TRBD1 | TRBJ1-1 | 14 | TRBV5-4 | CASSETTGVTEAFF | TGTGCCAGCAGCGAAACGACAGGGGTGACTGAAGCTTTCTTT
few | TRBD2 | TRBJ2-1 | 17 | TRBV27 | CASLLAGGPSSYNEQFF | TGTGCCAGCCTACTAGCGGGGGGCCCGAGCTCCTACAATGAGCAGTTCTTC
- | - | TRBJ2-7 | 13 | TRBV18 | CASSPPAEHEQYF | TGTGCCAGCTCACCACCTGCGGAGCACGAGCAGTACTTC
- | - | TRBJ2-2 | 14 | TRBV10-3 | CATLKQGNTGELFF | TGTGCCACCCTCAAACAGGGGAACACCGGGGAGCTGTTTTTT
- | - | TRBJ2-7 | 15 | TRBV18 | CASSPSALSSYEQYF | TGTGCCAGCTCACCAAGTGCCCTTAGCTCCTACGAGCAGTACTTC
- | - | TRBJ2-7 | 15 | TRBV7-6 | CASSLRGSGGYEQYF | TGTGCCAGCAGCTTACGGGGGTCAGGTGGCTACGAGCAGTACTTC
- | - | TRBJ1-4 | 15 | TRBV7-9 | CSSSLAGSYNEKLFF | TGTTCCAGCAGCTTAGCGGGCAGTTATAATGAAAAACTGTTTTTT
- | TRBD2 | TRBJ2-1 | 16 | TRBV7-3 | CASSLMGAGGHNEQFF | TGTGCCAGCAGCCTGATGGGGGCGGGGGGGCACAATGAGCAGTTCTTC
- | TRBD1 | TRBJ1-6 | 16 | TRBV4-2 | CASSPGQGEDNSPLHF | TGTGCCAGCAGCCCGGGACAGGGAGAGGATAATTCACCCCTCCACTTT
- | TRBD1 | TRBJ2-2 | 17 | TRBV7-9 | CASSHVGTGVNTGELFF | TGTGCCAGCAGCCACGTTGGGACAGGGGTGAACACCGGGGAGCTGTTTTTT
- | - | TRBJ1-3 | 14 | TRBV7-2 | CASSKPGSGNTIYF | TGTGCCAGCAGCAAACCCGGCTCTGGAAACACCATATATTTT